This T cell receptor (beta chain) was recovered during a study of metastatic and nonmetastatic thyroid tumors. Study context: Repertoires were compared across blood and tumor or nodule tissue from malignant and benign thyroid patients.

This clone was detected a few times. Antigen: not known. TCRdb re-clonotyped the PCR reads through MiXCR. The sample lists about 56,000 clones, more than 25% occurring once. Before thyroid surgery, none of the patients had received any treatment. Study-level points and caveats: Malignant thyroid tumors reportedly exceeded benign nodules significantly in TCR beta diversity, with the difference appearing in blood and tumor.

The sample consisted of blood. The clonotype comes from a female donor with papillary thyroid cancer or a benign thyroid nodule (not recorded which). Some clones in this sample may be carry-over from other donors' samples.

As DNA, the CDR3 is TGTGCCAGCAGTTACTCCAGGGAGGCGGGAAACACCATATATTTT. Protein: CASSYSREAGNTIYF. V gene TRBV6-5 combines with J gene TRBJ1-3; TRBD1 is a possible D gene (5 bases). Looked up from germline, CDR1 is MNHEY and CDR2 is SVGAGI. This CDR3 comprises 15 residues. V was cut by 0 bases and J by 4 bases, with 10 bases left in between.